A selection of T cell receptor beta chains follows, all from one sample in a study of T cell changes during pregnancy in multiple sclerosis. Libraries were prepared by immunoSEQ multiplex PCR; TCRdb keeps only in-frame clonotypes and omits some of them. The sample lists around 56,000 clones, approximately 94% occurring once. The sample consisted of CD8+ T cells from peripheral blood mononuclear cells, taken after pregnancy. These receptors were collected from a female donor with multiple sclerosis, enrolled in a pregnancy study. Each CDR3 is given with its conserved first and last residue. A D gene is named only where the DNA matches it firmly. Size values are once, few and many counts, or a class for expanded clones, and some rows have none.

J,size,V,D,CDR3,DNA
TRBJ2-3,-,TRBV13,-,CASSPRQDSTDTQYF,TGTGCCAGCAGCCCCCGACAGGACAGCACAGATACGCAGTATTTT
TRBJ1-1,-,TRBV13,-,CASSPGGTEAFF,TGTGCCAGCAGCCCCGGGGGGACTGAAGCTTTCTTT
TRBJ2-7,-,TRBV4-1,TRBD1,CASRGQGNDEQYF,TGCGCCAGCAGAGGACAGGGTAACGACGAGCAGTACTTC
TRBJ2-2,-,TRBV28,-,CASSFQQGNTGELFF,TGTGCCAGCAGTTTTCAACAGGGAAACACCGGGGAGCTGTTTTTT
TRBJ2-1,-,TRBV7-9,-,CASSFLNEQFF,TGTGCCAGCAGCTTCCTAAATGAGCAGTTCTTC
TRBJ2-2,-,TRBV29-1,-,CSGSGGTGELFF,TGCAGCGGATCAGGGGGGACCGGGGAGCTGTTTTTT
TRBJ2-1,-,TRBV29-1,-,CSVPSYNEQFF,TGCAGCGTTCCGTCCTACAATGAGCAGTTCTTC
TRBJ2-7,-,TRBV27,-,CASSVTGRSYEQYF,TGTGCCAGCAGTGTAACAGGGAGAAGCTACGAGCAGTACTTC
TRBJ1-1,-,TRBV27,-,CASSTGSRSTEAFF,TGTGCCAGCAGTACAGGGAGTCGTAGCACTGAAGCTTTCTTT
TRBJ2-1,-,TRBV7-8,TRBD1,CASSLGRQGAFYNEQFF,TGTGCCAGCAGCTTAGGGCGGCAGGGGGCTTTTTACAATGAGCAGTTCTTC
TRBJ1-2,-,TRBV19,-,CASSPQGGGYGYTF,TGTGCCAGTAGTCCCCAAGGGGGGGGCTATGGCTACACCTTC
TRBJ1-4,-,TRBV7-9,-,CASSLKGSPREKLFF,TGTGCCAGCAGCTTAAAAGGGAGCCCGAGAGAAAAACTGTTTTTT
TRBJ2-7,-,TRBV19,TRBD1,CASSPTGGSYEQYF,TGTGCCAGTAGTCCGACAGGGGGTTCCTACGAGCAGTACTTC
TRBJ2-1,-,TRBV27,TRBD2,CASSFTTSGSSYNEQFF,TGTGCCAGCAGTTTTACGACTAGCGGGAGCTCCTACAATGAGCAGTTCTTC
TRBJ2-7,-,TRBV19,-,CASSVGLALYEQYF,TGTGCCAGTAGTGTCGGCCTAGCGCTCTACGAGCAGTACTTC
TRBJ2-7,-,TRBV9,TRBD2,CASSAAGGPYEQYF,TGTGCCAGCAGCGCAGCGGGAGGGCCTTACGAGCAGTACTTC
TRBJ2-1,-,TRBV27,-,CASRLASHSYNEQFF,TGTGCCAGCAGGCTAGCGAGCCACTCCTACAATGAGCAGTTCTTC
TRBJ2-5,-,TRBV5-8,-,CALKDSEETQYF,TGTGCCCTCAAGGACAGCGAAGAGACCCAGTACTTC
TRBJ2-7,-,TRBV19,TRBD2,CASSGLAGGGSYEQYF,TGTGCCAGTTCAGGACTAGCGGGAGGCGGCTCCTACGAGCAGTACTTC
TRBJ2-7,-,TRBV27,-,CASSSYYEQYF,TGTGCCAGCAGTTCGTACTACGAGCAGTACTTC
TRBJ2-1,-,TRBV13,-,CASTQTGELANEQFF,TGTGCCAGCACTCAAACGGGAGAACTAGCAAATGAGCAGTTCTTC
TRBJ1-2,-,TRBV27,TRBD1,CASSLDGGTGAGYTF,TGTGCCAGCAGTTTAGACGGGGGGACAGGGGCGGGCTACACCTTC
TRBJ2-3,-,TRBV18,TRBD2,CASSQTGLAGAFTDTQYF,TGTGCCAGCTCACAAACGGGACTAGCGGGAGCTTTCACAGATACGCAGTATTTT
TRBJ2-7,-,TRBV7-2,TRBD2,CASSLGPSGLAVPYEQYF,TGTGCCAGCAGCTTAGGACCTTCGGGACTAGCGGTCCCCTACGAGCAGTACTTC
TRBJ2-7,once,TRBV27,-,CASSLSGPSYEQYF,TGTGCCAGCAGTTTAAGCGGGCCCTCCTACGAGCAGTACTTC
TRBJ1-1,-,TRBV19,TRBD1,CATRTGETEAFF,TGTGCCACCCGGACAGGGGAGACTGAAGCTTTCTTT
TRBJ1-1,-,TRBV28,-,CASRFQNTEAFF,TGTGCCAGCAGGTTTCAGAACACTGAAGCTTTCTTT
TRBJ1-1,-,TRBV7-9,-,CASSLSLAGEAFF,TGTGCCAGCAGCTTAAGCTTGGCAGGCGAAGCTTTCTTT
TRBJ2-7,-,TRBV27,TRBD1,CASSLSRTGWGYEQYF,TGTGCCAGCAGTTTATCCCGGACAGGGTGGGGGTACGAGCAGTACTTC